This is a list of T cell receptor beta chains from one sample in a study of OX40 agonist ivuxolimab in advanced cancers. The protocol was immunoSEQ multiplex PCR, while the TCRdb copy is restricted to in-frame clones and leaves out a portion. The sample holds 95,000 to 100,000 clones, 80% to 95% seen once. The sequencing here drew on CD4+ or CD8+ T cells sorted from blood, taken in a trial of the OX40 agonist ivuxolimab. The source is an adult with an advanced solid tumor such as melanoma, head and neck, liver or kidney cancer. CDR3s include the opening cysteine and the closing phenylalanine or tryptophan. A D gene is named only where the DNA matches it firmly. Rows may omit the clone size; those that give it use once, few, many or a size class.

TRBD2 - TRBJ2-1 TRBV14 CASSRGLAGNNEQFF TGTGCCAGCAGCCGGGGGCTAGCGGGGAACAATGAGCAGTTCTTC
TRBD2 - TRBJ2-1 TRBV5-1 CASSLEAGANEQFF TGCGCCAGCAGCTTGGAAGCGGGAGCAAATGAGCAGTTCTTC
- once TRBJ2-7 TRBV18 CASSPFAGASYEQYF TGTGCCAGCTCACCTTTTGCAGGAGCGTCCTACGAGCAGTACTTC
TRBD2 - TRBJ2-1 TRBV4-3 CASSQGLAGAAIHNEQFF TGCGCCAGCAGCCAAGGGTTAGCGGGAGCGGCTATACACAATGAGCAGTTCTTC
- - TRBJ2-5 TRBV5-8 CASSFTFLARETQYF TGTGCCAGCAGCTTCACTTTCCTAGCGCGAGAGACCCAGTACTTC
TRBD1 - TRBJ2-1 TRBV5-1 CASSLGWTGGYNEQFF TGCGCCAGCAGCTTGGGGTGGACAGGGGGGTACAATGAGCAGTTCTTC
- - TRBJ2-7 TRBV4-2 CASSQGTGLANNYEQYF TGTGCCAGCAGCCAGGGGACAGGACTAGCCAACAACTACGAGCAGTACTTC
TRBD1 few TRBJ2-7 TRBV11-3 CASSLPGQGSCEQYF TGTGCCAGCAGTCTACCGGGACAGGGGTCTTGCGAGCAGTACTTC
TRBD2 - TRBJ2-1 TRBV29-1 CSTRTSGRTNEQFF TGCAGCACTCGGACTAGCGGGAGAACCAATGAGCAGTTCTTC
- - TRBJ1-1 TRBV6-4 CASTPSQGSAEAFF TGTGCCAGCACCCCCAGCCAGGGGTCGGCTGAAGCTTTCTTT
TRBD2 - TRBJ2-7 TRBV11-2 CASSFPTSGASYEQYF TGTGCCAGCAGCTTCCCGACTAGCGGGGCATCCTACGAGCAGTACTTC
- once TRBJ2-2 TRBV5-6 CASSLGQGGTGELFF TGTGCCAGCAGCTTGGGGCAGGGCGGGACCGGGGAGCTGTTTTTT
TRBD2 - TRBJ2-1 TRBV30 CAWSVRGRVLSEQFF TGTGCCTGGAGTGTTCGCGGGAGGGTCCTCTCTGAGCAGTTCTTC
- - TRBJ2-1 TRBV28 CASSLPGAANEQFF TGTGCCAGCAGCCTACCGGGAGCGGCAAATGAGCAGTTCTTC
- - TRBJ2-7 TRBV6-6 CASSYSSDRTYEQYF TGTGCCAGCAGTTACTCGAGCGACAGGACCTACGAGCAGTACTTC
- - TRBJ1-2 TRBV6-6 CASSYREGEGYTF TGTGCCAGCAGTTACAGGGAGGGTGAGGGCTACACCTTC
- - TRBJ1-1 TRBV11-2 CASSLGVWGTEAFF TGTGCCAGCAGCCTAGGCGTCTGGGGCACTGAAGCTTTCTTT
- once TRBJ2-3 TRBV2 CASSLMTSTDTQYF TGTGCCAGCAGTCTTATGACTAGCACAGATACGCAGTATTTT
- - TRBJ1-1 TRBV10-3 CAISESGTQGNTEAFF TGTGCCATCAGTGAGTCGGGGACTCAGGGGAACACTGAAGCTTTCTTT
- - TRBJ1-1 TRBV7-8 CASSLRTFPNTEAFF TGTGCCAGCAGCCTGAGGACGTTCCCCAACACTGAAGCTTTCTTT
TRBD2 - TRBJ2-3 TRBV5-1 CASSFGGSPDTQYF TGCGCCAGCAGCTTTGGCGGGAGTCCAGATACGCAGTATTTT
TRBD2 - TRBJ2-2 TRBV4-3 CASRGLANTGELFF TGCGCCAGCCGGGGACTAGCCAACACCGGGGAGCTGTTTTTT
TRBD2 - TRBJ2-3 TRBV30 CAWGSGSRNTQYF TGTGCCTGGGGAAGCGGGAGTCGGAATACGCAGTATTTT
TRBD2 - TRBJ2-3 TRBV7-3 CASSVQGLATDTQYF TGTGCCAGCAGCGTCCAGGGACTAGCGACAGATACGCAGTATTTT
- - TRBJ1-1 TRBV2 CASRVYLNTEAFF TGTGCCAGCAGAGTTTATTTGAACACTGAAGCTTTCTTT
- - TRBJ1-5 TRBV4-1 CASSRVGLRNQPQHF TGCGCCAGCAGCCGAGTAGGTTTGAGAAATCAGCCCCAGCATTTT
- - TRBJ1-2 TRBV7-3 CASSSGRLGSEKANYGYTF TGTGCCAGCAGCTCGGGGCGGTTGGGCAGCGAAAAAGCTAACTATGGCTACACCTTC
- - TRBJ2-3 TRBV7-2 CASRKGLASDTQYF TGTGCCAGCAGGAAGGGACTCGCATCAGATACGCAGTATTTT
- once TRBJ1-4 TRBV6-5 CASRGGIDEKLFF TGTGCCAGCCGAGGGGGGATAGATGAAAAACTGTTTTTT
TRBD1 - TRBJ2-4 TRBV11-2 CASSLRDSVIAKNIQYF TGTGCCAGCAGCTTACGGGACAGTGTTATAGCCAAAAACATTCAGTACTTC
TRBD2 once TRBJ2-1 TRBV7-2 CASSTSGTRVSNEQFF TGTGCCAGCAGCACCTCGGGGACTAGGGTTAGCAATGAGCAGTTCTTC
- - TRBJ2-7 TRBV6-1 CASSEAIWGSYEQYF TGTGCCAGCAGTGAAGCTATCTGGGGATCCTACGAGCAGTACTTC
TRBD1 few TRBJ2-2 TRBV7-2 CASSSEAGTGGFGELFF TGTGCCAGCAGCTCAGAAGCCGGGACAGGGGGCTTCGGGGAGCTGTTTTTT
- - TRBJ1-2 TRBV30 CAWSIDYGYTF TGTGCCTGGAGTATAGACTATGGCTACACCTTC
TRBD2 - TRBJ2-1 TRBV5-4 CASSSAGAYNEQFF TGTGCCAGCAGCTCAGCGGGAGCCTACAATGAGCAGTTCTTC
TRBD1 - TRBJ1-1 TRBV11-3 CASSRGQSGAGTEAFF TGTGCCAGCAGCCGGGGACAGAGCGGAGCAGGCACTGAAGCTTTCTTT
- - TRBJ2-1 TRBV14 CASSLLEPYNEQFF TGTGCCAGCAGCCTCCTCGAGCCCTACAATGAGCAGTTCTTC
- once TRBJ1-2 TRBV30 CAWSPQGSYTF TGTGCCTGGAGCCCCCAGGGAAGCTACACCTTC
- once TRBJ2-3 TRBV28 CASSPGRGPGTDTQYF TGTGCCAGCAGTCCCGGAAGAGGGCCCGGCACAGATACGCAGTATTTT
- - TRBJ2-4 TRBV5-4 CASSLDGVGIQYF TGTGCCAGCAGCTTGGACGGGGTGGGCATTCAGTACTTC
TRBD2 - TRBJ2-7 TRBV11-2 CASRVTSGSVKQYF TGTGCCAGCAGGGTGACTAGCGGGAGCGTAAAGCAGTACTTC
- - TRBJ2-3 TRBV29-1 CSHEGGADTQYF TGCAGCCATGAAGGGGGGGCAGATACGCAGTATTTT
- - TRBJ2-2 TRBV9 CASSPRGEHTGELFF TGTGCCAGCAGCCCGAGAGGTGAACACACCGGGGAGCTGTTTTTT
- - TRBJ2-7 TRBV28 CASSSIQGIFYEQYF TGTGCCAGCAGTTCGATACAGGGAATTTTTTACGAGCAGTACTTC
- - TRBJ1-1 TRBV29-1 CSVGYGQMDTEAFF TGCAGCGTGGGATATGGACAAATGGACACTGAAGCTTTCTTT
- - TRBJ1-2 TRBV30 CAWSVRRGDGYTF TGTGCCTGGAGTGTACGAAGGGGGGATGGCTACACCTTC
TRBD1 - TRBJ1-2 TRBV19 CASSRGPGQGAEGYTF TGTGCCAGTAGTAGAGGCCCGGGACAGGGGGCAGAGGGCTACACCTTC
TRBD1 - TRBJ2-1 TRBV4-3 CASSQDRGQGVGDEQFF TGCGCCAGCAGCCAAGATCGGGGACAGGGTGTTGGCGATGAGCAGTTCTTC
TRBD2 - TRBJ2-5 TRBV5-6 CASSPWASGLGETQYF TGTGCCAGCAGCCCGTGGGCTAGCGGGCTTGGGGAGACCCAGTACTTC
- once TRBJ2-5 TRBV5-1 CASMTQERAQYF TGCGCCAGCATGACACAGGAGCGGGCCCAGTACTTC
- few TRBJ2-5 TRBV5-4 CASSPPGGPYQETQYF TGTGCCAGCAGCCCCCCCGGGGGACCCTACCAAGAGACCCAGTACTTC
TRBD2 - TRBJ2-1 TRBV7-9 CASSSTRLAGGYNEQFF TGTGCCAGCAGCTCGACCCGACTAGCGGGAGGATACAATGAGCAGTTCTTC
- - TRBJ2-7 TRBV7-2 CASTAEGGRPYEQYF TGTGCCAGCACTGCAGAGGGGGGTCGCCCCTACGAGCAGTACTTC
TRBD2 - TRBJ2-2 TRBV5-1 CASSRTSGSTGELFF TGCGCCAGCAGTCGGACTAGCGGGAGCACCGGGGAGCTGTTTTTT
- - TRBJ1-2 TRBV5-1 CASSLATGFLDGYTF TGCGCCAGCAGCTTGGCTACGGGATTTTTGGATGGCTACACCTTC